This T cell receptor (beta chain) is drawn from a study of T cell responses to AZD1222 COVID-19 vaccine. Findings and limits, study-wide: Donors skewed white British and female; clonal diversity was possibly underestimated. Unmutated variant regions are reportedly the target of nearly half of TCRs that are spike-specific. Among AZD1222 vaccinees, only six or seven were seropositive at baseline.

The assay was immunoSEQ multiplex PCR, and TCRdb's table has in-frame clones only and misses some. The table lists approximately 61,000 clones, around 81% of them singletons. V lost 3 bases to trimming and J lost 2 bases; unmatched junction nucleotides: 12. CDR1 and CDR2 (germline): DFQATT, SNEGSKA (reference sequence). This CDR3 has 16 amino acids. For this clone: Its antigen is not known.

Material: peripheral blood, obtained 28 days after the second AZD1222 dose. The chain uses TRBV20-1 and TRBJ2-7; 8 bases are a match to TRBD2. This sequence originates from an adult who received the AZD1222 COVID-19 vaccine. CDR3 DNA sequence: TGCAGTGCTAGTATTCCCGGGAGGGCCCTGGCCTACGAGCAGTACTTC. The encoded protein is CSASIPGRALAYEQYF.